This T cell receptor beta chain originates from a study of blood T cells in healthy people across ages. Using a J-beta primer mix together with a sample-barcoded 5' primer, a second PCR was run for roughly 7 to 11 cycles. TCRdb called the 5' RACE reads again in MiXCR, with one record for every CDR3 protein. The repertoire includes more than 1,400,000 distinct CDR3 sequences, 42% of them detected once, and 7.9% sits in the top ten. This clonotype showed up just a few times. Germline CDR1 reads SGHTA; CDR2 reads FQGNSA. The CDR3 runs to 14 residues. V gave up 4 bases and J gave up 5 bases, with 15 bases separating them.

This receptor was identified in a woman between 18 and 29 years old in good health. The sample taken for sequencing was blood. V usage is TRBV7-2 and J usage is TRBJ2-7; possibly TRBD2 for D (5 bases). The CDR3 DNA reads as TGTGCCAGCAGCTGGAGGACGCCCTTGGACGAGCAGTACTTC. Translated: CASSWRTPLDEQYF. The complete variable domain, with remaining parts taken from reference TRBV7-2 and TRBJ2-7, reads GAGVSQSPSNKVTEKGKDVELRCDPISGHTALYWYRQSLGQGLEFLIYFQGNSAPDKSGLPSDRFSAERTGGSVSTLTIQRTQQEDSAVYLCASSWRTPLDEQYFGPGTRLTVT.